Following are 21 T cell receptor beta chains from one sample sequenced in a study of early stage breast cancer tumors. Clones were sequenced by immunoSEQ multiplex PCR, and TCRdb holds only the in-frame ones, with some missing. Of about 51,000 clones in the sample, approximately 78% were seen once. Sequencing used blood. These receptors were taken from a person in their 40s with breast cancer.

This clone was counted only a few times. J is TRBJ2-4 and V is TRBV25-1, with D possibly TRBD2 on 5 matching bases. CDR1 and CDR2 (germline): MGHDK, SYGVNS. The CDR3 has 15 amino acids. Trimming cost V 1 base and J 0 bases, with 7 bases left between them. CDR3 in amino acids: CASSESGIAKNIQYF. The DNA for the CDR3 is TGTGCCAGCAGTGAATCCGGGATAGCCAAAAACATTCAGTACTTC.

Only a few counts were recorded for this clone. V and J are TRBV19 and TRBJ1-3, with D unresolved. Looked up from germline, CDR1 is LNHDA and CDR2 is SQIVND (reference sequence). This CDR3 region has 13 residues. V dropped 0 bases and J dropped 4 bases, with 4 bases sitting between them. CDR3 in DNA: TGTGCCAGTAGTATAGAAACGGGAAACACCATATATTTT. Its protein is CASSIETGNTIYF.

The gene calls are TRBV4-2 and TRBJ1-2, with D possibly matching TRBD1 (5 bases). Germline CDR1 and CDR2: LGHNA and YNFKEQ. The V end lost 1 base, the J end lost 6 bases, and 12 bases lay between the germline ends. There are 14 residues in the CDR3. CDR3 DNA: TGTGCCAGCAGCCAAGCGCAGGGAATGGATGGCTACACCTTC. Its protein product is CASSQAQGMDGYTF.

V gene TRBV5-1 combines with J gene TRBJ2-5, with D perhaps assigned TRBD1 or TRBD2 (5 bases each). CDR1 is SGHRS, CDR2 YFSETQ, per germline. CDR3 size: 14 residues. V was clipped by 2 bases and J by 5 bases, with 13 bases between them. CDR3 region: CASSFIGAEETQYF. The CDR3 DNA is TGCGCCAGCAGCTTCATCGGGGCCGAGGAGACCCAGTACTTC. The full variable domain, completed using reference TRBV5-1 and TRBJ2-5, is KAGVTQTPRYLIKTRGQQVTLSCSPISGHRSVSWYQQTPGQGLQFLFEYFSETQRNKGNFPGRFSGRQFSNSRSEMNVSTLELGDSALYLCASSFIGAEETQYFGPGTRLLVL.

The V call is TRBV30, the J call TRBJ2-1; the D is unclear. Trimming removed 3 bases at V and 7 bases at J, with 13 bases between. Germline values: CDR1 GTSNPN, CDR2 SVGIG (reference sequence). CDR3 length equals 13 residues. The CDR3 protein is CAWRLPPRNEQFF. CDR3 DNA: TGTGCCTGGAGGTTACCACCCCGGAATGAGCAGTTCTTC.

The rearrangement joins TRBV2 to TRBJ2-5; 11 bases are shared with TRBD1. The junction had 0 bases not matched to a gene; V was cut back by 4 bases and J by 2 bases. This CDR3 contains 14 residues. Germline V gene lookup returns CDR1 SNHLY and CDR2 FYNNEI. CDR3 in amino acids: CASSGDRGQETQYF. The CDR3 DNA is TGTGCCAGCAGTGGGGACAGGGGGCAAGAGACCCAGTACTTC.

This chain uses TRBV18 with TRBJ2-6; 7 nucleotides match TRBD1. Trimming cost V 4 bases and J 0 bases; bases outside gene matches: 9. The CDR3 is 18 residues long. Germline V CDR1 and CDR2: KGHSH, LQKENI. The CDR3 nucleotides read TGTGCCAGCTCACTCTCTACCGGGACAGACTCTGGGGCCAACGTCCTGACTTTC. As protein: CASSLSTGTDSGANVLTF.

V usage is TRBV12-5 and J usage is TRBJ2-2; D is unresolved. Germline V gene data show CDR1 as LGHNT and CDR2 as FRNRAP. This CDR3 has 14 residues. V lost 6 bases, J lost 1 base, and 9 bases lay in between. CDR3 residues: CASGAPVNTGELFF. The CDR3 region has the DNA TGTGCTAGTGGCGCCCCTGTGAACACCGGGGAGCTGTTTTTT.

The V and J genes are TRBV5-4 and TRBJ1-2, with D perhaps matching TRBD1 (5 bases). This CDR3 region has 16 residues. The ends were cut back, 1 base at V and 4 bases at J, with 17 bases in the middle. Looked up from germline, CDR1 is SGHNT and CDR2 is YYREEE (reference sequence). In DNA, the CDR3 is TGTGCCAGCAGCTTGCCCATGGGACTCACTTCCTATGGCTACACCTTC. This encodes CASSLPMGLTSYGYTF.

The chain links TRBV4-2 to TRBJ2-5, with 7 bases fitting TRBD1. V dropped 1 base and J dropped 5; count of bases not matched to a gene: 4. Per the germline V gene, CDR1 is LGHNA and CDR2 is YNFKEQ. This CDR3 is built from 14 residues. The CDR3 nucleotides read TGTGCCAGCAGCCAAGCAAGGGGGCGGGAGACCCAGTACTTC. This gives the protein CASSQARGRETQYF.

The J gene is TRBJ2-3, the V gene TRBV5-1; D is possibly TRBD1 (6 bases). Per the germline V gene, CDR1 is SGHRS and CDR2 is YFSETQ. The CDR3 sequence is 15 residues long. V was clipped by 5 bases and J by 6 bases, with 19 bases between them. DNA for the CDR3: TGCGCCAGCAGTCTTACCGGGACAACTGAGGATACGCAGTATTTT. Translating gives CASSLTGTTEDTQYF.

V and J are TRBV6-5 and TRBJ2-7; D is possibly TRBD2 (6 bases). Trimming stripped 6 bases from V and 1 base from J, with 16 bases between. The CDR3 runs to 15 residues. In germline, CDR1 is MNHEY, CDR2 SVGAGI. In nucleotides, the CDR3 is TGTGCCAGCAGCCGGGATCCCGGGACTTCCTACGAGCAGTACTTC. It codes for CASSRDPGTSYEQYF.

The genes are TRBV5-1 and TRBJ2-1; D might be TRBD1 (5 bases). Germline V gives CDR1 SGHRS, CDR2 YFSETQ. The ends were cut back, 4 bases at V and 4 bases at J, with 12 bases in the middle. The CDR3 length is 14 residues. The CDR3 spells CASSPTTDYNEQFF. CDR3 in DNA: TGCGCCAGCAGCCCTACGACAGATTACAATGAGCAGTTCTTC.

The chain couples TRBV7-2 to TRBJ1-1; D is possibly TRBD1 (6 bases). Germline V CDR1 and CDR2: SGHTA, FQGNSA. The CDR3 totals 15 residues. Trimming took 4 bases from V and 2 from J, leaving 14 bases between them. Here the CDR3 DNA reads TGTGCCAGCAGCTCCCCGACAGGACCCAACACTGAAGCTTTCTTT. Translated, it gives CASSSPTGPNTEAFF.

V is TRBV19 and J is TRBJ1-2; 7 nucleotides match TRBD1. Trimming took 7 bases from V and 4 from J; bases not matched to a gene: 9. The CDR3 has 14 residues. CDR1 is LNHDA and CDR2 is SQIVND in the germline V gene (reference sequence). DNA of the CDR3: TGTGCCAGTACCCGCCCCGGGACAGCCTATGGCTACACCTTC. As protein: CASTRPGTAYGYTF.

The chain employs TRBV19 and TRBJ1-2, with a possible D match to TRBD1 (6 bases). V lost 3 bases and J lost 2, with 10 bases in between. CDR3 size: 14 residues. Looked up from germline, CDR1 is LNHDA and CDR2 is SQIVND (reference sequence). DNA of the CDR3: TGTGCCAGTAGTATCGGACAGCCAAACTATGGCTACACCTTC. Translation: CASSIGQPNYGYTF.

The chain uses TRBV30 and TRBJ2-1, with D tentatively TRBD2 (6 bases). The CDR3 length is 12 residues. Germline lookup yields CDR1 GTSNPN and CDR2 SVGIG (reference sequence). V lost 0 bases, J lost 12 bases, and 12 bases lay in between. This CDR3 is CAWSVQASAQFF. CDR3 DNA sequence: TGTGCCTGGAGTGTACAGGCTAGCGCGCAGTTCTTC.

This chain joins TRBV5-6 and TRBJ2-1, with D possibly matching TRBD1 (5 bases). Germline-derived CDR1 and CDR2 are SGHDT and YYEEEE. CDR3 length: 16 amino acids. The V gene lost 5 bases and the J gene lost 2 bases, with 17 bases spanning the gap. The DNA of the CDR3 is TGTGCCAGCAGTTTGAGACGGACAAGCCCCTACAATGAGCAGTTCTTC. Its translation is CASSLRRTSPYNEQFF.

The rearrangement joins TRBV5-1 to TRBJ2-1; 9 bases align to TRBD1. Germline CDR1 SGHRS, CDR2 YFSETQ. The CDR3 length is 15 residues. V gave up 3 bases and J gave up 3 bases; unmatched junction bases: 4. This CDR3 reads CASSSGTGHYNEQFF. The CDR3 coding sequence is TGCGCCAGCAGCTCCGGGACAGGGCACTACAATGAGCAGTTCTTC.

This clone rates as medium-sized. The V gene is TRBV11-3, the J gene TRBJ2-7; TRBD1 aligns across 8 bases. V dropped 2 bases and J dropped 5; count of bases not matched to a gene: 8. Germline V gives CDR1 SGHNT, CDR2 YENEEA. The CDR3 is 15 residues long. The CDR3 DNA follows: TGTGCCAGCAGCTTATCCCCAGGGGGCGGCCACGAGCAGTACTTC. Amino acid sequence: CASSLSPGGGHEQYF.

V and J are TRBV11-2 and TRBJ2-7, with 11 bases aligning to TRBD2. V was pared by 6 bases and J by 3 bases, with 4 bases of the junction left unmatched. This CDR3 is 14 amino acids long. In germline, CDR1 is SGHAT, CDR2 FQNNGV. CDR3 nucleotides: TGTGCCAGCAGGGGGACTAGCGGAGGCTACGAGCAGTACTTC. This codes for CASRGTSGGYEQYF.